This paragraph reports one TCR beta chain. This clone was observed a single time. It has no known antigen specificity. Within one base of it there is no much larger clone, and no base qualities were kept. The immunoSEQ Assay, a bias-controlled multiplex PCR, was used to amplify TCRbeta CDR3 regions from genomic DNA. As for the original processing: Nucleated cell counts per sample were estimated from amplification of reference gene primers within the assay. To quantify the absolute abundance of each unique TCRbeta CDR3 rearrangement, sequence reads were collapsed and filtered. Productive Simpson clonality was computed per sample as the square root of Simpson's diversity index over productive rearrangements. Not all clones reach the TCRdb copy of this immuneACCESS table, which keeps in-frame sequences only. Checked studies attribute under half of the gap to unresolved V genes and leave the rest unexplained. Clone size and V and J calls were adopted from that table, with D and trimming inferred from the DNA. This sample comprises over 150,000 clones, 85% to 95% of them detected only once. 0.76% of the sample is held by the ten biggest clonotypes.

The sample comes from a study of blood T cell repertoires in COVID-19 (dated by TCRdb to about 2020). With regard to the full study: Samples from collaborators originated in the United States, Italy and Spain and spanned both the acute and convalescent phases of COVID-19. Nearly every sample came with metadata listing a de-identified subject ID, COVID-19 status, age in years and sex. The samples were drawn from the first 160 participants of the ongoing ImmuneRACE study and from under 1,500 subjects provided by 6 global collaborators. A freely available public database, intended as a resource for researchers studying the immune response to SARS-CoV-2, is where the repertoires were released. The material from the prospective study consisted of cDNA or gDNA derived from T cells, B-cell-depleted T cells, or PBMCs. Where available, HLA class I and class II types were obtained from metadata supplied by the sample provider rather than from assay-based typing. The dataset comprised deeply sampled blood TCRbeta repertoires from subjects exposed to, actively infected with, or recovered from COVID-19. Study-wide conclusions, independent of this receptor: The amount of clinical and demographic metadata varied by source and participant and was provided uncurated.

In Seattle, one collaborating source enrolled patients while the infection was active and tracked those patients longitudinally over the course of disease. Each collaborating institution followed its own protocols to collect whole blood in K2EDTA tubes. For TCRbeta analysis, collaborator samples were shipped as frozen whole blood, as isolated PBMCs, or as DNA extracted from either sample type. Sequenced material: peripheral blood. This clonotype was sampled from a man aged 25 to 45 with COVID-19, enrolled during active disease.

The DNA sequence is given as TGTGCCAGCAGCCCCCGACAGGCGCTAAACTATGGCTACACCTTC. Translated, this gives CASSPRQALNYGYTF. The rearranged segments are TRBV5-5 and TRBJ1-2; perhaps TRBD1 is the D gene, with 6 bases matching. Cut back by 4 bases and 2 bases, the V and J ends lie 15 bases apart. The CDR3 measures 15 amino acids from cysteine to phenylalanine. The DNA shown is the 45-base CDR3, in frame from base 1. CDR1 and CDR2, looked up from the germline V gene (reference sequence), are SGHKS and YYEKEE.